These 11 T cell receptor beta chains originate from one sample sequenced in a study of cytomegalovirus exposure and HLA in healthy donors. PCR amplification relied on 60 Vbeta primers (plus 13 Jbeta primers). The assay was immunoSEQ multiplex PCR, and TCRdb's table has in-frame clones only and misses some. The data show about 74,000 clones, and the top ten clones hold around 7.5%. Sequencing was done on a sample of PBMCs. The source is a female donor in good health and CMV-seropositive.

The rearrangement links TRBV28 to TRBJ1-2; TRBD1 agrees at 9 bases. Germline V CDR1 and CDR2: MDHEN, SYDVKM. This CDR3 region has 15 residues. V lost 3 bases and J lost 8; bases outside the gene matches: 10. This chain's CDR3 is CASSLSGTGRDGYTF. The CDR3 region has the DNA TGTGCCAGCAGTTTGTCCGGGACAGGGCGAGACGGCTACACCTTC.

The chain carries TRBV11-1 and TRBJ1-1; D is unresolved. The CDR3 loop spans 13 amino acids. The V end was cut by 1 base, the J end by 4 bases, with 7 bases between. CDR1 and CDR2 (germline): SGHAT, FQDESV (reference sequence). CDR3 nucleotide sequence: TGTGCCAGCAGCTTAGGGTCTATCACTGAAGCTTTCTTT. Translating gives CASSLGSITEAFF.

This chain uses TRBV27 with TRBJ2-1; TRBD1 is a possible D gene (6 bases). Trimming pared 2 bases from V and 6 bases from J, leaving 8 bases between. This CDR3 region has 13 residues. In germline, CDR1 is MNHEY, CDR2 SMNVEV (reference sequence). The CDR3 bases are TGTGCCAGCAGTTTAAACAGGGCCAATGAGCAGTTCTTC. Amino acid sequence: CASSLNRANEQFF.

This chain uses TRBV5-1 with TRBJ2-1; 13 bases align to TRBD2. CDR3 length: 15 amino acids. Germline loops: CDR1 SGHRS, CDR2 YFSETQ. Losses at the gene ends were 5 bases for V and 1 base for J; bases not matched to a gene: 0. The CDR3 is CASRTSGGSYNEQFF. DNA for the CDR3: TGCGCCAGCAGGACTAGCGGGGGGTCCTACAATGAGCAGTTCTTC.

The rearrangement links TRBV6-5 to TRBJ2-7; unclear D gene. The CDR3 length is 11 residues. Germline V gives CDR1 MNHEY, CDR2 SVGAGI. V was clipped by 4 bases and J by 4 bases, with 5 bases between them. The CDR3 loop is CASSFKYEQYF. The CDR3 nucleotides are TGTGCCAGCAGTTTCAAATACGAGCAGTACTTC.

The chain has TRBV10-3 and TRBJ2-2; D might be TRBD2 (6 bases). Germline V gene lookup returns CDR1 ENHRY and CDR2 SYGVKD. V lost 5 bases and J 2 bases, leaving 21 bases between the germline ends. The CDR3 runs 18 residues. Written as DNA, the CDR3 is TGTGCCATCAGTTTAGAGAGGACACTAGCCCTAAACACCGGGGAGCTGTTTTTT. It specifies CAISLERTLALNTGELFF.

The V gene is TRBV7-9, the J gene TRBJ2-1; 10 nucleotides agree with TRBD2. Germline V gives CDR1 SEHNR, CDR2 FQNEAQ (reference sequence). The length of the CDR3 is 16 residues. The V gene end was trimmed by 5 bases and the J gene end by 4 bases; junction bases not matched to a gene: 8. DNA of the CDR3: TGTGCCAGCAGCCAACACGGTAGCGGGGGGTACAATGAGCAGTTCTTC. Amino acid sequence: CASSQHGSGGYNEQFF.

This chain links TRBV9 with TRBJ2-5; 12 bases are shared with TRBD2. CDR3 size: 14 residues. V shed 7 bases and J 5 bases; nucleotides not matched to a gene: 6. Germline CDR1 is SGDLS and CDR2 is YYNGEE. The CDR3 is CASSTSGGLETQYF. As DNA, the CDR3 is TGTGCCAGCTCGACTAGCGGGGGATTGGAGACCCAGTACTTC.

The CDR3 protein is CASSQKGDYEQYF. CDR3 nucleotide sequence: TGTGCCAGCAGCCAGAAGGGGGACTACGAGCAGTACTTC. This chain links TRBV9 with TRBJ2-7, with D possibly being TRBD1 (6 bases). V lost 4 bases, J lost 3 bases, and 11 bases lay in between. CDR1 is SGDLS and CDR2 is YYNGEE in the germline V gene. This CDR3 region has 13 residues.

This chain joins TRBV7-6 and TRBJ2-7; TRBD2 is a possible D gene (7 bases). The CDR3 length is 18 residues. Between the trimmed V and J ends, which lost 0 bases and 2 bases, there was a span of 20 bases. The V gene's germline CDR1 is SGHVS and CDR2 FNYEAQ. The CDR3 loop is CASSLASGGREIAYEQYF. The DNA of the CDR3 is TGTGCCAGCAGCTTAGCGAGTGGGGGGCGGGAGATAGCCTACGAGCAGTACTTC.

The CDR3 reads CASSMLAGETYEQYF. The CDR3 DNA sequence: TGTGCCAGTAGTATGTTAGCGGGGGAAACCTACGAGCAGTACTTC. The chain joins TRBV19 to TRBJ2-7; TRBD2 matches 9 bases. The CDR3 has 15 residues. V dropped 3 bases and J dropped 2; count of bases not matched to a gene: 5. CDR1 is LNHDA, CDR2 SQIVND, per germline (reference sequence).